The 17 T cell receptor beta chains listed next were all sequenced from one sample in a study of blood T cell repertoires in COVID-19. The table came from immunoSEQ multiplex PCR; TCRdb's copy has only in-frame clones and leaves some out. Of approximately 220,000 clones detected, about 87% appear once; the ten largest clones hold roughly 2.5%. Sequencing was carried out using PBMCs or T cells enriched from blood (not recorded which). The receptors here all came from a woman in her twenties or thirties who had recovered from COVID-19.

The chain links TRBV29-1 to TRBJ2-2; D is possibly TRBD2 (5 bases). The CDR3 is 13 amino acids. V shed 6 bases and J shed 7 bases, with 15 bases lying between them. Germline lookup yields CDR1 SQVTM and CDR2 ANQGSEA. The CDR3 loop reads CSVPRSGDGELFF. In DNA, the CDR3 is TGCAGCGTGCCGCGGTCCGGGGACGGGGAGCTGTTTTTT.

This chain links TRBV7-3 with TRBJ2-1; 8 bases line up with TRBD2. Per germline, CDR1 SGHTA and CDR2 FQGTGA. The V gene end was trimmed by 5 bases and the J gene end by 2 bases; junction bases not matched to a gene: 5. CDR3 size: 15 residues. This CDR3 is CASSIGLAAYNEQFF. The DNA of the CDR3 is TGTGCCAGCAGCATAGGACTAGCAGCCTACAATGAGCAGTTCTTC.

Only one count was recorded for this clone. The chain carries TRBV6-2 or TRBV6-3 and TRBJ1-5; TRBD1 aligns across 8 bases. With 6 bases clipped from V and 4 bases from J, the junction kept 14 bases outside the gene matches. Germline V gene lookup returns CDR1 MNHEY and CDR2 SVGEGT. This CDR3 spans 17 amino acids. This CDR3 reads CASSYGQGVSGNQPQHF. CDR3 sequence (DNA): TGTGCCAGCAGCTATGGACAGGGTGTTTCGGGGAATCAGCCCCAGCATTTT.

The chain carries TRBV2 and TRBJ1-2; the D is unclear. Germline CDR1 is SNHLY and CDR2 is FYNNEI. The V end lost 7 bases, the J end lost 2 bases, and 20 bases lay between the germline ends. The CDR3 contains 16 residues. The CDR3 spells CASTGETPYSNYGYTF. DNA for the CDR3: TGTGCCAGCACAGGCGAAACTCCTTACTCCAACTATGGCTACACCTTC.

In this sample, this clone turned up a few times. The rearrangement joins TRBV12-5 to TRBJ1-3; D gene ambiguous. Germline CDR1 reads LGHNT; CDR2 reads FRNRAP. This CDR3 has 15 residues. The ends were cut back, 1 base at V and 0 bases at J, with 7 bases in the middle. In DNA form, the CDR3 reads TGTGCTAGTGGTTTGGGCAGTGTCTCTGGAAACACCATATATTTT. This gives the protein CASGLGSVSGNTIYF.

V gene TRBV19 combines with J gene TRBJ1-1, with 8 bases fitting TRBD1. Germline assignment: CDR1 LNHDA and CDR2 SQIVND (reference sequence). V was clipped by 9 bases and J by 8 bases; unmatched bases: 5. CDR3 size: 11 residues. The CDR3 loop reads CASRRQGEAFF. The CDR3 DNA is TGTGCCAGCAGGAGACAGGGGGAAGCTTTCTTT. Drawing the rest from reference TRBV19 and TRBJ1-1, the complete variable domain is DGGITQSPKYLFRKEGQNVTLSCEQNLNHDAMYWYRQDPGQGLRLIYYSQIVNDFQKGDIAEGYSVSREKKESFPLTVTSAQKNPTAFYLCASRRQGEAFFGQGTRLTVV.

CDR3 protein: CASSHTGTDKAFF. CDR3 DNA sequence: TGTGCCAGTAGTCATACCGGGACAGACAAAGCTTTCTTT. V gene TRBV19 combines with J gene TRBJ1-1, with 7 bases lining up with TRBD1. With 5 bases clipped from V and 9 bases from J, the junction kept 9 bases outside the gene matches. This CDR3 has 13 amino acids. Germline-derived CDR1 and CDR2 are LNHDA and SQIVND (reference sequence).

The rearrangement uses TRBV10-3 and TRBJ1-1, with TRBD1 matching over 7 bases. Germline CDR1 is ENHRY and CDR2 is SYGVKD. The V and J ends lost 2 bases and 1 base, in that order; junction bases with no gene match: 4. This CDR3 is built from 15 residues. CDR3 protein: CAISEVRQGNTEAFF. The CDR3 DNA reads TGTGCCATCAGTGAGGTGAGACAGGGGAACACTGAAGCTTTCTTT.

This clone was observed a single time. The rearrangement uses TRBV6-5 and TRBJ1-2; D is ambiguous. Trimming cost V 10 bases and J 8 bases, with 23 bases left between them. Germline CDR1 MNHEY, CDR2 SVGAGI. CDR3 length: 14 residues. The CDR3 loop is CATTEVELGGGYTF. CDR3 nucleotides: TGTGCCACTACGGAGGTTGAACTGGGTGGGGGCTACACCTTC.

The chain employs TRBV5-4 and TRBJ2-7; perhaps TRBD1 as D (6 bases). The CDR3 sequence is 16 residues long. The V and J ends lost 4 bases and 4 bases respectively, with 21 bases between them. CDR1 and CDR2 from the germline V gene are SGHNT and YYREEE (reference sequence). The CDR3 nucleotides read TGTGCCAGCAGCATCTCAGGGGCTCCCGTATTTTACGAGCAGTACTTC. Its translation is CASSISGAPVFYEQYF.

CDR3 loop: CASSLAFRSAPYEQYF. The DNA of the CDR3 is TGCGCCAGCAGCTTGGCTTTTCGGAGTGCCCCTTACGAGCAGTACTTC. The V gene is TRBV5-1, the J gene TRBJ2-7; D gene ambiguous. Trimming removed 0 bases from V and 4 bases from J, with 17 bases in between. CDR3 length: 16 residues. From germline, CDR1 is SGHRS and CDR2 YFSETQ.

V and J are TRBV5-1 and TRBJ1-4, with D tentatively TRBD1 (5 bases). V lost 4 bases, J lost 8 bases, and 18 bases lay in between. This CDR3 is 15 amino acids long. Germline V lookup: CDR1 SGHRS, CDR2 YFSETQ. The chain's CDR3 is CASSVGQVGWEKLFF. CDR3 coding DNA: TGCGCCAGCAGCGTAGGACAAGTCGGATGGGAAAAACTGTTTTTT.

The chain recombines TRBV12-3 or TRBV12-4 with TRBJ2-2; the D is unclear. Trimming removed 7 bases at V and 3 bases at J, with 3 bases between. The CDR3 has 11 amino acids. CDR3 DNA sequence: TGTGCCAGCACCTACACCGGGGAGCTGTTTTTT. Translation gives CASTYTGELFF.

The gene calls are TRBV27 and TRBJ1-2, with D tentatively TRBD1 (6 bases). With 2 bases removed from V and 4 bases from J, the gap between germline ends came to 17 bases. In germline, CDR1 is MNHEY, CDR2 SMNVEV (reference sequence). The CDR3 runs to 16 residues. The CDR3 region is CASSLKGGPRGYGYTF. For the CDR3, the DNA is TGTGCCAGCAGTTTAAAGGGCGGCCCCAGGGGCTATGGCTACACCTTC.

The chain uses TRBV12-3 or TRBV12-4 and TRBJ1-1, with 9 bases lining up with TRBD1. The J segment lost 10 bases and the V segment lost 3 bases, leaving 6 bases of the junction unmatched. The CDR3 extends over 13 amino acids. CDR3 loop: CASSFRDREAAFF. The CDR3 coding sequence is TGTGCCAGCAGTTTTAGGGACAGGGAGGCAGCTTTCTTT.

The chain combines TRBV5-1 with TRBJ2-3, with D possibly matching TRBD1 (6 bases). The V end lost 4 bases, the J end lost 2 bases, and 17 bases lay between the germline ends. The CDR3 is made up of 16 amino acids. Germline V gene sequence: CDR1 SGHRS, CDR2 YFSETQ. CDR3 in amino acids: CASSAGATGHTDTQYF. As DNA, the CDR3 is TGCGCCAGCAGCGCCGGGGCGACAGGACACACAGATACGCAGTATTTT.

The chain couples TRBV19 to TRBJ1-1; 10 nucleotides line up with TRBD1. Germline trimming cut 7 bases from V and 3 bases from J; bases unmatched to any gene: 5. Per the germline V gene, CDR1 is LNHDA and CDR2 is SQIVND (reference sequence). The CDR3 spans 14 residues. The CDR3 nucleotides are TGTGCCAGTATTCCGGGACAGGGGTACACTGAAGCTTTCTTT. Translated, it gives CASIPGQGYTEAFF.